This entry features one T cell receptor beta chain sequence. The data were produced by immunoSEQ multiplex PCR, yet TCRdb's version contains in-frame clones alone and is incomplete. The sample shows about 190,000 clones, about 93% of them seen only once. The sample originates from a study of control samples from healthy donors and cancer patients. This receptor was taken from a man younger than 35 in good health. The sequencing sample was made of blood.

CDR3 in DNA: TGTGCCGTACAACTAGCGGATTACTCCTACGAGCAGTACTTC. The encoded protein is CAVQLADYSYEQYF. J is TRBJ2-7 and V is TRBV6-5; 8 bases are a match to TRBD2. This CDR3 spans 14 amino acids. Germline-derived CDR1 and CDR2 are MNHEY and SVGAGI. V lost 11 bases and J lost 0; bases outside the gene matches: 9.